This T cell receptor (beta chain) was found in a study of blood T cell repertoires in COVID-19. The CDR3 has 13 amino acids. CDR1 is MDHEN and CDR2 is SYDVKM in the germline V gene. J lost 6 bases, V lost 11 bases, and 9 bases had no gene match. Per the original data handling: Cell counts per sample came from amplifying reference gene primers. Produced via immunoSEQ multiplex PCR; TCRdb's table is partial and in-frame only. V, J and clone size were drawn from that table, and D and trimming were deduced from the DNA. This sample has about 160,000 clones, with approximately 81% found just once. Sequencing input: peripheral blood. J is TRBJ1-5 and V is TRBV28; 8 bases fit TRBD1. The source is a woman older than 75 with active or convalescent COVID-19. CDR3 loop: CAGSTGGSQPQHF. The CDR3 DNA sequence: TGTGCCGGATCCACAGGGGGGAGTCAGCCCCAGCATTTT. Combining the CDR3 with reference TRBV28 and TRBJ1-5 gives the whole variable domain DVKVTQSSRYLVKRTGEKVFLECVQDMDHENMFWYRQDPGLGLRLIYFSYDVKMKEKGDIPEGYSVSREKKERFSLILESASTNQTSMYLCAGSTGGSQPQHFGDGTRLSIL.